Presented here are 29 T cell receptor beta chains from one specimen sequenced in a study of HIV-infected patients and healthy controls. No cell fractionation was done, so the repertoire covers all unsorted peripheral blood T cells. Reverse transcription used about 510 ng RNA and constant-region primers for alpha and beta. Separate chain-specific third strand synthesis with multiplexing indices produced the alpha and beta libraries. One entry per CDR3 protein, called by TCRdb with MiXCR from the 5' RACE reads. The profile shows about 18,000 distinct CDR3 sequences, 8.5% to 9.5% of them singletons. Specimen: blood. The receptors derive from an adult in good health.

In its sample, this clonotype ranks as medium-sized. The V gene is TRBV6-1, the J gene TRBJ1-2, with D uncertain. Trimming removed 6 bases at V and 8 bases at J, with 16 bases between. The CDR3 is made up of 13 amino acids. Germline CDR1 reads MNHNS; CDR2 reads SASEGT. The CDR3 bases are TGTGCCAGCAGGTCCTCCGGGGTCGGGGGCTACACCTTC. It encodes CASRSSGVGGYTF.

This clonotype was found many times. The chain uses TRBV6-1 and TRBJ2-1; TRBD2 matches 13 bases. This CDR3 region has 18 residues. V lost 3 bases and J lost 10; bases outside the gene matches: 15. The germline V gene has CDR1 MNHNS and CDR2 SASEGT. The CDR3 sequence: CASSDEGGLAGEIQEQFF. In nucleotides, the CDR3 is TGTGCCAGCAGTGATGAAGGTGGACTAGCGGGAGAAATTCAAGAGCAGTTCTTC.

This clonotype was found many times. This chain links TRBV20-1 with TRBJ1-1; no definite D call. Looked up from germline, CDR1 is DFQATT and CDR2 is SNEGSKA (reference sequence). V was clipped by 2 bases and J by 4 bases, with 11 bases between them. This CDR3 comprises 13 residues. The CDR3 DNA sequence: TGCAGTGCTAGAACAGTGCGGGGCACTGAAGCTTTCTTT. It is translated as CSARTVRGTEAFF.

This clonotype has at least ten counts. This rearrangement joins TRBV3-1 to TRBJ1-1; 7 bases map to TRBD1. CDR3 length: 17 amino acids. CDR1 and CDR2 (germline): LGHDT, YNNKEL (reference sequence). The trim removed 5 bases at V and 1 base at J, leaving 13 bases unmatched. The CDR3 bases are TGTGCCAGCAGCGACGGACAGGTCGTTGCCTCGAACACTGAAGCTTTCTTT. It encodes CASSDGQVVASNTEAFF.

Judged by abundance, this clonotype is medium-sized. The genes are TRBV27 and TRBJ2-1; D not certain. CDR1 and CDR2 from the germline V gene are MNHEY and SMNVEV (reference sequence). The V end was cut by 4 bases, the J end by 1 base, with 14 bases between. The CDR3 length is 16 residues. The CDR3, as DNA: TGTGCCAGCAGTTCTGGATTGGCCATTTCCTACAATGAGCAGTTCTTC. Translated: CASSSGLAISYNEQFF.

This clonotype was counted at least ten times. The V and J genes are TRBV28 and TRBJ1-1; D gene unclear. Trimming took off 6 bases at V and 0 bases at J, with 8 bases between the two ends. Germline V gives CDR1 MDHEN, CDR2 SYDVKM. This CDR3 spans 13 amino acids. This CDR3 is CASRELMNTEAFF. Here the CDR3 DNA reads TGTGCCAGCAGAGAACTCATGAACACTGAAGCTTTCTTT.

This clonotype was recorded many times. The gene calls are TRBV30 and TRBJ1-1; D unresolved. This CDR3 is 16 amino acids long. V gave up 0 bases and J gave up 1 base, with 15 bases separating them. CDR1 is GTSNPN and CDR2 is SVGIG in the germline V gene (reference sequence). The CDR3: CAWSVLDFAGNTEAFF. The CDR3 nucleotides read TGTGCCTGGAGTGTCCTCGATTTTGCGGGGAACACTGAAGCTTTCTTT.

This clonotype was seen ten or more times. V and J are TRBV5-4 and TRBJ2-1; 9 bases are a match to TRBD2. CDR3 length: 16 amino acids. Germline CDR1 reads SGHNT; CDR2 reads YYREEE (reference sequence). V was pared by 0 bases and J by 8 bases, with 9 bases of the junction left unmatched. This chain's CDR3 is CASSLGGSGRLDEQFF. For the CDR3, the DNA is TGTGCCAGCAGCTTGGGGGGTAGCGGGAGATTGGATGAGCAGTTCTTC. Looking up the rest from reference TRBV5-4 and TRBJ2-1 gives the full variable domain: ETGVTQSPTHLIKTRGQQVTLRCSSQSGHNTVSWYQQALGQGPQFIFQYYREEENGRGNFPPRFSGLQFPNYSSELNVNALELDDSALYLCASSLGGSGRLDEQFFGPGTRLTVL.

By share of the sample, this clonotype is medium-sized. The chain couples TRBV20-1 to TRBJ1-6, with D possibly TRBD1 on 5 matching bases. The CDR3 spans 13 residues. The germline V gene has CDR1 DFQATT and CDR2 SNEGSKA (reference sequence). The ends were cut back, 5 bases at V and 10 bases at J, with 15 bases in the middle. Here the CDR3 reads CSAEGSRGSPLHF. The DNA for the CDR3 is TGCAGTGCTGAGGGTTCAAGGGGCTCACCCCTCCACTTT.

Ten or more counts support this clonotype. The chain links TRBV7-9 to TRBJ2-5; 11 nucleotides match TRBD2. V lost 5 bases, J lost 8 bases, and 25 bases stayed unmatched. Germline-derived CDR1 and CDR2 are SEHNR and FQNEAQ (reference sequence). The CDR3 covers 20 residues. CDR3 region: CASSQVGATLGTSGKRTQYF. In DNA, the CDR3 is TGTGCCAGCAGCCAAGTGGGAGCCACCTTGGGGACTAGCGGCAAGAGAACCCAGTACTTC.

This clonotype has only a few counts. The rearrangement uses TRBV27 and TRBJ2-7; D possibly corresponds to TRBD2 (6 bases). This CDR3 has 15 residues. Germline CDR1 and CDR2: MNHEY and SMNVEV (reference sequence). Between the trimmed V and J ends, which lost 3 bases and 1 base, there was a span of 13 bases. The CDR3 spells CASSFGGTPSYEQYF. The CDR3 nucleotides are TGTGCCAGCAGTTTTGGGGGGACGCCTTCCTACGAGCAGTACTTC.

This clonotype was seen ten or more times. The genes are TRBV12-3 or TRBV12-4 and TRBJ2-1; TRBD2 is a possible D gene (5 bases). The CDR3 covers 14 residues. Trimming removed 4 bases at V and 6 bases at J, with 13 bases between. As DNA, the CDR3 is TGTGCCAGCAGTTCGGGAACTATGGGCAATGAGCAGTTCTTC. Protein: CASSSGTMGNEQFF.

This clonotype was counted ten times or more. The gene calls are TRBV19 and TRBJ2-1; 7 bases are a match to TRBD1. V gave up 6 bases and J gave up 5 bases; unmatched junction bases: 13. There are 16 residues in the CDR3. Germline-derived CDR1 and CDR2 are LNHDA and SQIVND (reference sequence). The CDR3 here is CASSHLDRVGNNEQFF. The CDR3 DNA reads TGTGCCAGTAGCCACCTTGACAGGGTGGGCAACAATGAGCAGTTCTTC.

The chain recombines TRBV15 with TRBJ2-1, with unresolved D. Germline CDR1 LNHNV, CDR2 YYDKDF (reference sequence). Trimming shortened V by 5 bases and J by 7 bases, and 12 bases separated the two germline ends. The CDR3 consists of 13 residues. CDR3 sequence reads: CATSVNFQNEQFF. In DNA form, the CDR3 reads TGTGCCACCAGCGTAAACTTCCAGAATGAGCAGTTCTTC.

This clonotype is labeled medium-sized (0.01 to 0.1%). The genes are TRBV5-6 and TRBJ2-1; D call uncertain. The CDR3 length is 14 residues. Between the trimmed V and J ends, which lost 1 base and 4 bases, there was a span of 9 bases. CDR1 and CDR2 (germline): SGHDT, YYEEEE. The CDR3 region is CASSLFPPYNEQFF. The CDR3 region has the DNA TGTGCCAGCAGCTTGTTCCCCCCTTACAATGAGCAGTTCTTC. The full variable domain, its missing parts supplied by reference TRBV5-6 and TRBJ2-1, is DAGVTQSPTHLIKTRGQQVTLRCSPKSGHDTVSWYQQALGQGPQFIFQYYEEEERQRGNFPDRFSGHQFPNYSSELNVNALLLGDSALYLCASSLFPPYNEQFFGPGTRLTVL.

CDR3 residues: CASSSDRKAFF. For the CDR3, the DNA is TGTGCCAGCAGCTCTGACAGGAAAGCTTTCTTT. The genes are TRBV12-3 or TRBV12-4 and TRBJ1-1; a weak D match, TRBD1 (6 bases). V was clipped by 6 bases and J by 9 bases, with 11 bases between them. The CDR3 totals 11 residues.

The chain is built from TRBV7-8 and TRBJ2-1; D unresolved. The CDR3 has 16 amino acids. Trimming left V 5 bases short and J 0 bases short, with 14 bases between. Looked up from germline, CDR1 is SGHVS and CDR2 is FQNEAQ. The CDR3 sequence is CASSPRRSSSYNEQFF. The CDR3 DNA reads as TGTGCCAGCAGCCCCCGGCGCTCGAGCTCCTACAATGAGCAGTTCTTC.

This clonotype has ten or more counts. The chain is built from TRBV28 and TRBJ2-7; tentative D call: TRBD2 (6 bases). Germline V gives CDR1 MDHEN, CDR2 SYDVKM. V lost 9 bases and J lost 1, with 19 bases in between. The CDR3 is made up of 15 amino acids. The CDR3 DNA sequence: TGTGCCAGTTCCTACGGCGGGGTTGGGTCCTACGAGCAGTACTTC. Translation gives CASSYGGVGSYEQYF.

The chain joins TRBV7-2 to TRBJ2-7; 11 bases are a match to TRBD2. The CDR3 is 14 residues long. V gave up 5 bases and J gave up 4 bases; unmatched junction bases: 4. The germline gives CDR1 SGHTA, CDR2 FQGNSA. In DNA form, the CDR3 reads TGTGCCAGCAGCCCGGGACTAGCGGATTACGAGCAGTACTTC. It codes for CASSPGLADYEQYF. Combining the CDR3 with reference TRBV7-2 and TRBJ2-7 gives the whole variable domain GAGVSQSPSNKVTEKGKDVELRCDPISGHTALYWYRQSLGQGLEFLIYFQGNSAPDKSGLPSDRFSAERTGGSVSTLTIQRTQQEDSAVYLCASSPGLADYEQYFGPGTRLTVT.

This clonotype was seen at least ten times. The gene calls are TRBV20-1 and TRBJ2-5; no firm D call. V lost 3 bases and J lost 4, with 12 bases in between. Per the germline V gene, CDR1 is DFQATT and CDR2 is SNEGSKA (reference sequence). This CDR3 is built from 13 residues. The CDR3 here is CSASLRDGETQYF. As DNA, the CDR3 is TGCAGTGCTAGCCTCCGCGATGGAGAGACCCAGTACTTC.

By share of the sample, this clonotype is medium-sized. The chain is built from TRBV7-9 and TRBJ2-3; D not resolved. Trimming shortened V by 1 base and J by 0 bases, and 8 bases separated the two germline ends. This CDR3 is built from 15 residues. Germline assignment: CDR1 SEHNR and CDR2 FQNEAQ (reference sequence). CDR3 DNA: TGTGCCAGCAGCTTAGTAGTCAGGAGCACAGATACGCAGTATTTT. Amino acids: CASSLVVRSTDTQYF.

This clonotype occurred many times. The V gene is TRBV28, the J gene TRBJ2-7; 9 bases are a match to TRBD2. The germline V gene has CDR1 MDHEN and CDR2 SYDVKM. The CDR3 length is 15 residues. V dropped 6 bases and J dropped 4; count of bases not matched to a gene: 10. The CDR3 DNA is TGTGCCAGCAGAGACGCCGGGACTAGCATGTACGAGCAGTACTTC. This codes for CASRDAGTSMYEQYF.

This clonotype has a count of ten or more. This CDR3 is CASSQGTSGRRGQETQYF. CDR3 nucleotides: TGCGCCAGCAGCCAAGGAACTAGCGGGAGAAGGGGCCAAGAGACCCAGTACTTC. The chain joins TRBV4-1 to TRBJ2-5; 11 bases align to TRBD2. This CDR3 spans 18 amino acids. J was trimmed by 1 base and V by 1 base; bases with no gene match: 8. Germline V gene lookup returns CDR1 MGHRA and CDR2 YSYEKL.

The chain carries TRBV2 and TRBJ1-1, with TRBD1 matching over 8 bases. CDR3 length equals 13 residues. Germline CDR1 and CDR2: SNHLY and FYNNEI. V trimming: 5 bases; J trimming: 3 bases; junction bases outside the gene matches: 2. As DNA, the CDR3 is TGTGCCAGCAGTCCGACAGGGGACACTGAAGCTTTCTTT. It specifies CASSPTGDTEAFF. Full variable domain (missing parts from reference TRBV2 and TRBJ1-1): EPEVTQTPSHQVTQMGQEVILRCVPISNHLYFYWYRQILGQKVEFLVSFYNNEISEKSEIFDDQFSVERPDGSNFTLKIRSTKLEDSAMYFCASSPTGDTEAFFGQGTRLTVV.

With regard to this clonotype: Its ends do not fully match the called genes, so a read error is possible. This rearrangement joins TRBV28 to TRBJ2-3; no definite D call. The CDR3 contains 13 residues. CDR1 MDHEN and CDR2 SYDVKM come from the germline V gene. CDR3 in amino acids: CASTPERGLWVQF. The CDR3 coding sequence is TGTGCCAGCACCCCCGAGCGTGGGTTGTGGGTCCAATTT.

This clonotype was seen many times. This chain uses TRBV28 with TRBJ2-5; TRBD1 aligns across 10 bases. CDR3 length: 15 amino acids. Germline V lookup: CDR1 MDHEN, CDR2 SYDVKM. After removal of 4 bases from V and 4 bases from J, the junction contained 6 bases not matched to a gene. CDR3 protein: CASSSSRDRGETQYF. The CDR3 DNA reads TGTGCCAGCAGTTCCTCTCGGGACAGGGGAGAGACCCAGTACTTC.

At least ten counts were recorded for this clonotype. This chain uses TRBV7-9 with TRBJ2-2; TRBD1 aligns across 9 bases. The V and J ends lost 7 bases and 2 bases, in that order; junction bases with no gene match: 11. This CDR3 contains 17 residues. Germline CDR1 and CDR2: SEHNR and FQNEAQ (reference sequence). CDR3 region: CASIPPPGQGNTGELFF. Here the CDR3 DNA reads TGTGCCAGCATTCCTCCTCCGGGACAGGGTAACACCGGGGAGCTGTTTTTT. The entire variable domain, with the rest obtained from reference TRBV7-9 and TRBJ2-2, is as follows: DTGVSQNPRHKITKRGQNVTFRCDPISEHNRLYWYRQTLGQGPEFLTYFQNEAQLEKSRLLSDRFSAERPKGSFSTLEIQRTEQGDSAMYLCASIPPPGQGNTGELFFGEGSRLTVL.

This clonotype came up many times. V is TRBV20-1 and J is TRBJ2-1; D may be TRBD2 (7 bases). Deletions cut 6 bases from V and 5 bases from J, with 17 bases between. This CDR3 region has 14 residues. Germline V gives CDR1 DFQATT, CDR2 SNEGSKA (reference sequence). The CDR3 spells CSAGGGRPHNEQFF. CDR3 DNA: TGCAGTGCCGGGGGCGGGAGACCCCACAATGAGCAGTTCTTC.

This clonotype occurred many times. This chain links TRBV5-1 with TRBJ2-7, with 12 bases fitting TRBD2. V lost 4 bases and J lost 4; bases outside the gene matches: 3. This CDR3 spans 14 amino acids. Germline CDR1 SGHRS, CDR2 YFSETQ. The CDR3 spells CASSGGTSGYEQYF. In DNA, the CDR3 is TGCGCCAGCAGCGGCGGGACTAGCGGGTACGAGCAGTACTTC.